Listed here are 17 T cell receptor beta chains from one sample, sequenced in a study of identical twins. TCRdb called the 5' RACE reads again in MiXCR, with one record for every CDR3 protein. The sample lists 700,000 to 950,000 distinct CDR3 sequences; approximately 13% were seen once. The same specimen was also included in a second study, on yellow fever vaccine responses in identical twins.

Sequenced material: PBMCs. The origin of the receptors is a woman in her late teens or twenties in good health.

The table lists this clonotype with many counts. This rearrangement joins TRBV11-2 to TRBJ1-5, with D possibly being TRBD1 (5 bases). Trimming cost V 6 bases and J 7 bases, with 16 bases left between them. Looked up from germline, CDR1 is SGHAT and CDR2 is FQNNGV. CDR3 length equals 14 residues. CDR3 sequence (DNA): TGTGCCAGCAGTACAGGACACGTAGGACAGCCCCAGCATTTT. Translating it yields CASSTGHVGQPQHF.

This clonotype was seen more than once but under ten times. V is TRBV20-1 and J is TRBJ2-5, with D perhaps matching TRBD2 (7 bases). Trimming left V 2 bases short and J 8 bases short, with 21 bases between. The CDR3 totals 15 residues. Germline loops: CDR1 DFQATT, CDR2 SNEGSKA (reference sequence). CDR3 sequence: CSARKPGGPVLTQYF. The CDR3 region has the DNA TGCAGTGCTAGAAAGCCGGGGGGCCCTGTTTTAACCCAGTACTTC.

Only a few counts were recorded for this clonotype. CDR3 residues: CASSQTGLAGGYNEQFF. In nucleotides, the CDR3 is TGCGCCAGCAGCCAGACCGGACTAGCGGGGGGCTACAATGAGCAGTTCTTC. This sequence joins TRBV4-1 and TRBJ2-1; 14 nucleotides line up with TRBD2. Per germline, CDR1 MGHRA and CDR2 YSYEKL. The ends lost 3 bases at V and 3 bases at J; junction bases unmatched: 4. This CDR3 has 17 residues.

In its sample, this clonotype was seen a few times. The chain recombines TRBV7-9 with TRBJ2-3; D perhaps matches TRBD2 (6 bases). The CDR3 totals 16 residues. Trimming shortened V by 5 bases and J by 2 bases, and 17 bases separated the two germline ends. Germline lookup yields CDR1 SEHNR and CDR2 FQNEAQ (reference sequence). The CDR3 sequence is CASSPPSGYLTDTQYF. In nucleotides, the CDR3 is TGTGCCAGCAGCCCACCCAGCGGGTATCTCACAGATACGCAGTATTTT.

The chain combines TRBV5-1 with TRBJ2-1; D possibly corresponds to TRBD1 (6 bases). This CDR3 comprises 15 residues. The V and J ends lost 5 bases and 0 bases respectively, with 12 bases between them. Germline assignment: CDR1 SGHRS and CDR2 YFSETQ. The DNA for the CDR3 is TGCGCCAGCAGGTCCAAAGGGGGCTCCTACAATGAGCAGTTCTTC. Translated, it gives CASRSKGGSYNEQFF.

This clonotype was observed a few times. This chain joins TRBV29-1 and TRBJ2-1; 8 bases are a match to TRBD2. CDR1 SQVTM and CDR2 ANQGSEA come from the germline V gene. V dropped 5 bases and J dropped 6; count of bases not matched to a gene: 3. The CDR3 is made up of 12 amino acids. CDR3 sequence (DNA): TGCAGCGTTAGTACTAGCGGCAATGAGCAGTTCTTC. Translated: CSVSTSGNEQFF.

This clonotype has ten or more counts. The chain employs TRBV11-2 and TRBJ2-3; TRBD2 agrees at 10 bases. The CDR3 extends over 16 amino acids. Trimming at V came to 3 bases and at J to 1 base, leaving 4 bases not matched to a gene. Looked up from germline, CDR1 is SGHAT and CDR2 is FQNNGV. As DNA, the CDR3 is TGTGCCAGCAGCTTTAGCGGGAGGCCGGGCACAGATACGCAGTATTTT. It yields the protein CASSFSGRPGTDTQYF.

The table lists this clonotype with a few counts. The chain employs TRBV6-1 and TRBJ2-2, with D possibly matching TRBD2 (5 bases). The ends were cut back, 7 bases at V and 1 base at J, with 10 bases in the middle. Germline assignment: CDR1 MNHNS and CDR2 SASEGT. The length of the CDR3 is 14 residues. The CDR3 DNA is TGTGCCAGCACCCCCGCGGGGAACACCGGGGAGCTGTTTTTT. Encoded protein: CASTPAGNTGELFF.

This clonotype was found a few times. The chain combines TRBV18 with TRBJ2-7; 8 nucleotides agree with TRBD1. Losses at the gene ends were 4 bases for V and 6 bases for J; bases not matched to a gene: 2. In germline, CDR1 is KGHSH, CDR2 LQKENI. The length of the CDR3 is 12 residues. Here the CDR3 reads CASSRTGIEQYV. The CDR3 nucleotides are TGTGCCAGCTCACGGACAGGGATCGAGCAGTACGTC.

The table lists this clonotype with a few counts. In nucleotides, the CDR3 is TGTGCCAGCAGCCTGAACAGGGAACAGAGAAGTTCACCCCTCCACTTT. Encoded protein: CASSLNREQRSSPLHF. The chain has TRBV28 and TRBJ1-6, with D maybe TRBD1 (6 bases). The CDR3 sequence is 16 residues long. With 6 bases removed from V and 9 bases from J, the gap between germline ends came to 21 bases. Germline V CDR1 and CDR2: MDHEN, SYDVKM.

This clonotype showed up just a few times. This rearrangement joins TRBV6-4 to TRBJ1-6; possible D gene TRBD1, 5 bases. Per the germline V gene, CDR1 is MRHNA and CDR2 is SNTAGT. This CDR3 contains 14 residues. The ends were cut back, 3 bases at V and 7 bases at J, with 10 bases in the middle. The CDR3 nucleotides are TGTGCCAGCAGTGATGGGACTCGAAATTCACCCCTCCACTTT. As protein: CASSDGTRNSPLHF.

The sample holds many counts of this clonotype. The CDR3 loop reads CASSQTGGFNEQFF. CDR3 in DNA: TGTGCCAGCAGTCAGACAGGGGGCTTCAATGAGCAGTTCTTC. The V call is TRBV12-3 or TRBV12-4, the J call TRBJ2-1, with 10 nucleotides matching TRBD1. V lost 5 bases to trimming and J lost 6 bases; unmatched junction nucleotides: 4. This CDR3 has 14 amino acids.

This clonotype was seen only a few times. The rearrangement uses TRBV20-1 and TRBJ2-3; TRBD2 agrees at 12 bases. The V segment lost 5 bases and the J segment 5 bases; nucleotides outside the gene matches: 5. There are 14 residues in the CDR3. Looked up from germline, CDR1 is DFQATT and CDR2 is SNEGSKA (reference sequence). DNA for the CDR3: TGCAGTGCTCTAGCGGGGGGGCCGAAAGATACGCAGTATTTT. Protein sequence: CSALAGGPKDTQYF.

This rearrangement joins TRBV6-6 to TRBJ2-3; D is unresolved. V was cut by 2 bases and J by 4 bases, with 7 bases left in between. Looked up from germline, CDR1 is MNHNY and CDR2 is SVGAGI (reference sequence). The CDR3 is made up of 13 amino acids. CDR3 DNA: TGTGCCAGCAGTTACAAAGGGTCAGATACGCAGTATTTT. Translated: CASSYKGSDTQYF.

The chain links TRBV12-3 or TRBV12-4 to TRBJ1-5; 8 bases match TRBD1. V shed 6 bases and J 0 bases; nucleotides not matched to a gene: 1. The CDR3 loop spans 14 amino acids. CDR3 DNA sequence: TGTGCCAGCAGAGGGACAGGTAGCAATCAGCCCCAGCATTTT. Translating gives CASRGTGSNQPQHF.

The chain links TRBV10-3 to TRBJ2-3; weak D call: TRBD1 (6 bases). The germline V and J ends were trimmed by 2 bases and 4 bases, with 13 bases remaining between them. Germline V gene lookup returns CDR1 ENHRY and CDR2 SYGVKD. The CDR3 extends over 15 amino acids. Written as DNA, the CDR3 is TGTGCCATCAGTGAGCGGGACAAACAGGCAGATACGCAGTATTTT. Protein: CAISERDKQADTQYF.

In this sample, this clonotype turned up once. This chain links TRBV20-1 with TRBJ1-2; 9 bases match TRBD1. The CDR3 contains 14 residues. Losses at the gene ends were 3 bases for V and 7 bases for J; bases not matched to a gene: 9. The germline CDR1 and CDR2 sequences are DFQATT and SNEGSKA (reference sequence). CDR3 protein: CSARATGGDGGYTF. The DNA for the CDR3 is TGCAGTGCTAGGGCTACAGGGGGCGATGGTGGCTACACCTTC.